This T cell receptor (beta chain) was recorded in a study of shared clonotypes between healthy human individuals. Findings and caveats of the study: Naive subsets usually exceeded memory subsets in estimated richness.

The input for sorted-subset replicate PCRs was about 200 ng DNA, about 29,000 T cell genomes. The table came from immunoSEQ multiplex PCR; TCRdb's copy has only in-frame clones and leaves some out. The profile shows 800,000 to 950,000 clones, about 96% of them singletons. The naive CD8 subset, CD45RO-negative cells positively selected for CCR7, excluded terminally differentiated effector memory CD45RA+ cells. The CDR3 extends over 16 amino acids. Germline lookup yields CDR1 LGHNA and CDR2 YSLEER. Trimming took 0 bases from V and 2 from J, leaving 13 bases between them. Comment on this clone: The target antigen is unknown.

Material for sequencing was naive CD8+ T cells sorted from blood. The chain uses TRBV4-3 and TRBJ1-1; D gene ambiguous. This clonotype was obtained from a young man in good health. The CDR3 sequence: CASSQDGVGPNTEAFF. In DNA form, the CDR3 reads TGCGCCAGCAGCCAAGATGGAGTAGGACCAAACACTGAAGCTTTCTTT.